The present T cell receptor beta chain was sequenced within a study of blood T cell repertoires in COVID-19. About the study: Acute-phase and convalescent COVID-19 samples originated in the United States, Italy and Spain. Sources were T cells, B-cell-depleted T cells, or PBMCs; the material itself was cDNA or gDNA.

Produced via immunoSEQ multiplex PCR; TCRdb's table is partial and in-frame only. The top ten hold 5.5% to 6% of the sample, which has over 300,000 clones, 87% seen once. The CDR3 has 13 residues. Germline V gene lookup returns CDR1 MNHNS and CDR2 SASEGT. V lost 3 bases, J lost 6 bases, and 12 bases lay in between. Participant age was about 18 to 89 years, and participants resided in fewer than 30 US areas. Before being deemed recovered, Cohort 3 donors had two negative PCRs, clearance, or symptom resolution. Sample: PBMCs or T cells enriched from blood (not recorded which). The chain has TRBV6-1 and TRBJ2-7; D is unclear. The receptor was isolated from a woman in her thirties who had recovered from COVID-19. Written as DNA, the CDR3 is TGTGCCAGCAGTGATTATGGGCTCCGCGAGCAGTACTTC. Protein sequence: CASSDYGLREQYF.